This is a list of T cell receptor beta chains from one sample in a study of blood T cell repertoires in COVID-19. Libraries were prepared by immunoSEQ multiplex PCR; TCRdb keeps only in-frame clonotypes and omits some of them. This table holds 250,000 to 350,000 clones, more than 70% found once. Sequenced: peripheral blood. Receptors originate from a woman aged 45-60 years who had recovered from COVID-19. Each CDR3 is given with its conserved first and last residue. D genes are given only for firm matches. Expanded clones get a size class; other rows say once, few or many, or leave the size out.

cdr3_length j_call d_call clone_size v_call cdr3_aa cdr3_nt
14 TRBJ2-3 NA NA TRBV19 CASSRTDLTDTQYF TGTGCCAGTAGTCGGACAGACCTCACAGATACGCAGTATTTT
15 TRBJ2-7 TRBD1 NA TRBV5-5 CASSLTAGTAYEQYF TGTGCCAGCAGCCTAACCGCCGGGACAGCTTACGAGCAGTACTTC
20 TRBJ2-1 TRBD2 NA TRBV5-1 CASSLTGKGLAGVADDEQFF TGCGCCAGCAGCTTGACAGGGAAGGGACTAGCGGGAGTGGCGGACGATGAGCAGTTCTTC
14 TRBJ2-7 NA NA TRBV30 CAWSLAGGYYEQYF TGTGCCTGGAGTCTGGCTGGCGGTTACTACGAGCAGTACTTC
17 TRBJ1-4 TRBD1 NA TRBV28 CASSLVIGGQGNEKLFF TGTGCCAGCAGTTTAGTTATAGGGGGACAGGGGAATGAAAAACTGTTTTTT
15 TRBJ1-6 NA many TRBV2 CASSGLGQYNSPLHF TGTGCCAGCAGTGGTTTAGGACAGTATAATTCACCCCTCCACTTT
12 TRBJ1-2 NA NA TRBV6-5 CASTTPGKGYTF TGTGCCAGCACCACACCAGGGAAGGGCTACACCTTC
15 TRBJ1-1 NA NA TRBV4-2 CASSQEESPNTEAFF TGTGCCAGCAGCCAAGAGGAGTCCCCCAACACTGAAGCTTTCTTT